This TCR beta chain is from a study of blood T cell repertoires in COVID-19. At the level of the study: PBMCs, B-cell-depleted T cells, or T cells provided the cDNA or gDNA that made up the material.

As handled by the study authors: Reference gene primer amplification in the assay estimated nucleated cell counts. Data came from immunoSEQ multiplex PCR; TCRdb stores just in-frame clones and leaves some out. V, J and clone size derive from that table, while D and trimming were established from the DNA sequence. The profile shows around 100,000 clones, approximately 86% of them singletons. Trimming cost V 7 bases and J 10 bases, with 30 bases left between them. Germline V gene lookup returns CDR1 SGHDT and CDR2 YYEEEE. The CDR3 totals 18 residues. This TCR derives from a man in his forties or fifties with active or convalescent COVID-19. The specimen was peripheral blood. This sequence joins TRBV5-6 and TRBJ1-6; D possibly corresponds to TRBD1 (5 bases). The CDR3 bases are TGTGCCAGCTTAAGGGGAAGCACAGTTGGCGGATATGGATCACCCCTCCACTTT. This translates into CASLRGSTVGGYGSPLHF.